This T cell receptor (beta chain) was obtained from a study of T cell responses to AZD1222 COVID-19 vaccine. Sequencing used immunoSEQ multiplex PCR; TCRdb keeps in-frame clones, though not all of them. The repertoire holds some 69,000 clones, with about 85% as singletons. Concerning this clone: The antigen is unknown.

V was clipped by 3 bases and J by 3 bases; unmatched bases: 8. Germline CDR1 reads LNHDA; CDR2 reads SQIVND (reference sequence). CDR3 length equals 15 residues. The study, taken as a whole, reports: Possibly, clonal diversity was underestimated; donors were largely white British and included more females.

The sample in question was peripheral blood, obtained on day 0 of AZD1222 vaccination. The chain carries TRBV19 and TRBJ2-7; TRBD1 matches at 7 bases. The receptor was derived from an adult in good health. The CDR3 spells CASSILGTDRYEQYF. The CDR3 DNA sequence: TGTGCCAGTAGTATCTTAGGGACAGACCGCTACGAGCAGTACTTC.